This T cell receptor (beta chain) was captured in a study of identical twins. This clonotype was seen a handful of times. Its antigen is unidentified. Germline CDR1 reads MDHEN; CDR2 reads SYDVKM. There are 13 residues in the CDR3. The V end was cut by 7 bases, the J end by 1 base, with 8 bases between. One entry per CDR3 protein results from TCRdb running MiXCR on the 5' RACE reads. Of 240,000 or so distinct CDR3 sequences detected, more than 9.5% appear once; the ten largest clones hold 3.5% to 4.5%. Points from the study as a whole: Analyses of zero insertions could be partly confounded by invariant MAIT and iNKT cells. Insertions were fewer in abundant cord blood beta clonotypes, whereas memory repertoires showed none of this pattern.

Separately, the same data were catalogued under a study of yellow fever vaccine responses in identical twins.

This clonotype was obtained from a young woman in good health. The sequencing input was memory (CD45RO+) T cells sorted from blood. The chain combines TRBV28 with TRBJ2-1, with D unresolved. CDR3 residues: CASNVGSYNEQFF. DNA for the CDR3: TGTGCCAGCAACGTAGGGTCCTACAATGAGCAGTTCTTC.